This T cell receptor beta chain was sequenced in a study of T cells in Graves' hyperthyroidism and ophthalmopathy. This clonotype came up many times. Its matching antigen is unknown. CDR3 length equals 16 residues. Per germline, CDR1 KGHSH and CDR2 LQKENI. The germline V and J ends were trimmed by 6 bases and 0 bases, with 17 bases remaining between them. RNA transcripts were the template for amplifying TCR beta CDR3 regions. In the first-round RT-PCR of the TCR CDR3, the HTBI primer set was used. TCRdb reprocessed the multiplex PCR reads with MiXCR, giving one entry per CDR3 protein. The sample lists more than 350,000 distinct CDR3 sequences, around 15% occurring once. Study-wide results and limits: Most clonotypes expanded in thyroid above 0.001 were likewise present in blood. Ophthalmopathy was told apart from stable hyperthyroidism by a 13 V-J model.

Diagnoses rested on clinical symptoms, serum thyroxine and TRAb, thyroid ultrasound and orbital computed tomography. Sequencing used blood. The source of this sequence is a woman aged 55-69 years with Graves' ophthalmopathy. This chain connects TRBV18 to TRBJ1-1; D perhaps matches TRBD1 (6 bases). The chain's CDR3 is CASSLNRVGMNTEAFF. CDR3 DNA: TGTGCCAGCTCCCTTAACAGGGTGGGGATGAACACTGAAGCTTTCTTT.